Reported below is one TCR beta chain. Its cognate antigen is unknown. The record originates from a study of T cell responses to AZD1222 COVID-19 vaccine. TCRdb's copy holds only in-frame clones and misses some; the assay was immunoSEQ multiplex PCR. The sample contains some 100,000 clones, around 90% of which appear only once. Study-wide results and limits: Just a handful of AZD1222 recipients were seropositive at baseline. Nearly half of spike-specific TCRs reportedly target variant regions that are unmutated in the B.1.351 and B.1.1.7 variants. Clonal diversity was possibly underestimated, and the donors were mostly white British, with more females. Without day 14 samples, only post-peak T cell repertoires were studied.

This TCR came from an adult in good health. Material: peripheral blood, obtained on day 0 of AZD1222 vaccination.

CDR3 nucleotides: TGTGCCAGCCGTCGCTACGACTACAAGGAGCAGTACTTC. It yields the protein CASRRYDYKEQYF. V and J are TRBV6-5 and TRBJ2-7; the D gene is possibly TRBD2 (5 bases). CDR3 size: 13 residues. Trimming removed 8 bases at V and 7 bases at J, with 18 bases between. The germline V gene encodes CDR1 MNHEY and CDR2 SVGAGI.